This is a list of T cell receptor beta chains from one sample in a study of regulatory T cells in long-lasting Graves disease. Each CDR3 protein gets one entry after TCRdb re-called the multiplex PCR reads with MiXCR. This table has roughly 350,000 distinct CDR3 sequences, around 16% appearing once. In addition, the sample was reused for a study of T cells in Graves' hyperthyroidism and ophthalmopathy.

The source material was peripheral blood mononuclear cells (PBMCs), sampled at new diagnosis, from a patient treated with antithyroid drugs. Receptor source: a woman aged 18-35 years with Graves disease. The CDR3 runs from the conserved cysteine through the conserved F or W. Fields, in order: D gene, J gene, V gene, clone size, CDR3 protein, CDR3 DNA. A D gene is named only where the DNA matches it firmly. Clone size is not always given. Where it is, it says once, few, many or a class for expanded clones.

NA,TRBJ2-6,TRBV5-1,many,CASSLGSGGSLTGANVLTF,TGCGCCAGCAGCTTGGGGAGTGGGGGTTCTTTAACAGGGGCCAACGTCCTGACTTTC
NA,TRBJ2-7,TRBV5-8,many,CASSFPRTEQYF,TGTGCCAGCAGCTTCCCTCGAACTGAGCAGTACTTC
NA,TRBJ1-1,TRBV5-5,NA,CASSLDLWNTEAFF,TGTGCCAGCAGCTTGGATCTGTGGAACACTGAAGCTTTCTTT
NA,TRBJ1-4,TRBV20-1,many,CSALQLQGREKLFF,TGCAGTGCACTCCAGCTACAGGGCCGGGAAAAACTGTTTTTT
TRBD2,TRBJ2-1,TRBV2,few,CASSPKREEFQQFF,TGTGCCAGCAGTCCCAAGCGGGAGGAGTTCCAGCAGTTCTTC
NA,TRBJ1-2,TRBV28,NA,CASRPGASGNGYTF,TGTGCCAGCAGACCCGGGGCTTCGGGCAACGGCTACACCTTC
NA,TRBJ2-3,TRBV9,NA,CASSVATKGGGLADTQYF,TGTGCCAGCAGCGTAGCTACAAAAGGGGGGGGTTTGGCAGATACGCAGTATTTT
TRBD2,TRBJ2-2,TRBV25-1,NA,CASSDDIAQREFVKTGELFF,TGTGCCAGCAGTGACGATATTGCCCAGCGGGAGTTCGTTAAAACCGGGGAGCTGTTTTTT
TRBD2,TRBJ2-5,TRBV19,few,CASSLKTSGRGSKETQYF,TGTGCCAGTAGTCTAAAGACTAGCGGGAGAGGGTCCAAAGAGACCCAGTACTTC
TRBD2,TRBJ2-3,TRBV6-5,NA,CASSYSRGEREVGTDTQYF,TGTGCCAGCAGTTACTCGAGAGGGGAGCGGGAGGTAGGCACAGATACGCAGTATTTT
NA,TRBJ2-1,TRBV29-1,few,CSAGGVQFF,TGCAGCGCCGGAGGCGTACAGTTCTTC
TRBD1,TRBJ1-1,TRBV30,many,CAWETGTVEAFF,TGTGCCTGGGAGACAGGGACGGTTGAAGCTTTCTTT
NA,TRBJ2-7,TRBV20-1,many,CSARIQAGEQYF,TGCAGTGCTAGAATTCAGGCGGGGGAGCAGTACTTC
TRBD2,TRBJ2-7,TRBV6-2/TRBV6-3,few,CASRSSSGGLYEQYF,TGTGCCAGCAGATCCTCTAGCGGGGGGCTCTACGAGCAGTACTTC
NA,TRBJ2-4,TRBV12-3/TRBV12-4,few,CASSLWGLAKNIQYF,TGTGCCAGCAGTTTATGGGGTCTAGCCAAAAACATTCAGTACTTC
NA,TRBJ2-1,TRBV5-6,few,CASSFKGTGEQFF,TGTGCCAGCAGCTTTAAGGGTACTGGTGAGCAGTTCTTC
TRBD2,TRBJ2-5,TRBV27,many,CASSGGLWETQYF,TGTGCCAGTAGCGGGGGCCTGTGGGAGACCCAGTACTTC
NA,TRBJ1-5,TRBV6-1,NA,CASSEVPRNQPQHF,TGTGCCAGCAGTGAGGTCCCCCGGAATCAGCCCCAGCATTTT
NA,TRBJ1-1,TRBV27,many,CASSLGQDTEAFF,TGTGCCAGCAGTTTAGGGCAGGACACTGAAGCTTTCTTT
TRBD1,TRBJ1-2,TRBV2,NA,CASSLSGTGGWDYGYTF,TGTGCCAGCAGTTTGTCCGGGACAGGGGGCTGGGACTATGGCTACACCTTC
NA,TRBJ1-6,TRBV12-3/TRBV12-4,many,CASSLGTARDSPLHF,TGTGCCAGCAGTTTAGGGACAGCGAGGGATTCACCCCTCCACTTT
NA,TRBJ2-7,TRBV11-2,NA,CASSLVKDTSYYEQYF,TGTGCCAGCAGCTTAGTCAAGGACACCTCCTACTACGAGCAGTACTTC
NA,TRBJ2-2,TRBV3-1,NA,CASSSGPQAGELFF,TGTGCCAGCAGCTCCGGGCCCCAGGCCGGGGAGCTGTTTTTT
TRBD1,TRBJ1-1,TRBV11-1,NA,CASSLGGQGSLGTEAFF,TGTGCCAGCAGCTTAGGAGGACAGGGCTCGTTAGGCACTGAAGCTTTCTTT
NA,TRBJ2-3,TRBV5-1,many,CASSLESTDTQYF,TGCGCCAGCAGCTTGGAAAGCACAGATACGCAGTATTTT
TRBD2,TRBJ2-4,TRBV3-1,NA,CASSQDGGLVFGNKNIQYF,TGTGCCAGCAGCCAAGATGGTGGACTAGTTTTTGGGAACAAAAACATTCAGTACTTC
TRBD1,TRBJ2-1,TRBV5-6,NA,CASSLPGRGPNEQLF,TGTGCCAGCAGCTTACCGGGCAGGGGGCCAAATGAGCAGCTCTTC
NA,TRBJ2-1,TRBV6-1,NA,CASSGDSYNEQFF,TGTGCCAGCAGTGGGGACTCCTACAATGAGCAGTTCTTC
NA,TRBJ1-1,TRBV20-1,few,CSALDRVLNTEAFF,TGCAGTGCTCTCGACCGGGTCCTGAACACTGAAGCTTTCTTT
NA,TRBJ2-5,TRBV6-1,many,CAIRLGGAETQYF,TGTGCCATCCGATTGGGGGGGGCAGAGACCCAGTACTTC
TRBD1,TRBJ2-5,TRBV3-1,many,CASSQRQGVQIETQYF,TGTGCCAGCAGCCAACGACAGGGGGTGCAAATAGAGACCCAGTACTTC
NA,TRBJ2-6,TRBV7-9,many,CASSYWVAGANVLTF,TGTGCCAGCAGCTACTGGGTGGCAGGGGCCAACGTCCTGACTTTC
NA,TRBJ1-5,TRBV18,many,CASSPSARNINQPQHF,TGTGCCAGCTCACCATCCGCCAGGAATATCAATCAGCCCCAGCATTTT
NA,TRBJ2-5,TRBV6-5,few,CASSYQRVGGTQYF,TGTGCCAGCAGTTACCAGAGGGTGGGTGGAACCCAGTACTTC
NA,TRBJ2-7,TRBV5-1,many,CASSPRAPSYEQYF,TGCGCCAGCAGCCCTCGGGCCCCCTCCTACGAGCAGTACTTC
TRBD1,TRBJ1-1,TRBV7-9,few,CASSSTGVWRAFF,TGTGCCAGCAGCTCGACAGGGGTATGGCGAGCTTTCTTT
NA,TRBJ2-5,TRBV3-1,NA,CASSQRTIRTRETQYF,TGTGCCAGCAGCCAAAGGACTATTCGAACTCGAGAGACCCAGTACTTC
NA,TRBJ2-7,TRBV6-5,many,CASSYSLTSPGGISYEQYF,TGTGCCAGCAGTTACTCGTTGACGTCGCCCGGGGGAATCTCCTACGAGCAGTACTTC
TRBD2,TRBJ2-1,TRBV3-1,many,CASSQDRGTRHNEQFF,TGTGCCAGCAGCCAAGATAGAGGGACTAGACACAATGAGCAGTTCTTC
TRBD1,TRBJ2-3,TRBV29-1,many,CSVEAGSTGLGTDTQYF,TGCAGCGTTGAAGCTGGATCGACAGGGCTTGGCACAGATACGCAGTATTTT
NA,TRBJ2-3,TRBV24-1,NA,CATSDGLAAQPDTQYF,TGTGCCACCAGCGATGGGCTAGCAGCCCAACCAGATACGCAGTATTTT
NA,TRBJ2-7,TRBV28,many,CASSKGRNPYEQYF,TGTGCCAGCAGTAAGGGGCGTAACCCTTACGAGCAGTACTTC
NA,TRBJ2-5,TRBV24-1,many,CATSDPDRYQETQYF,TGTGCCACCAGTGACCCGGACAGATACCAAGAGACCCAGTACTTC
NA,TRBJ1-6,TRBV3-1,many,CASSQDVRVHNSPLHF,TGTGCCAGCAGCCAAGATGTCAGGGTTCATAATTCACCCCTCCACTTT
TRBD1,TRBJ1-2,TRBV19,few,CASSTLPGQGYGYTF,TGTGCCAGTAGTACTTTACCGGGACAGGGGTATGGCTACACCTTC
NA,TRBJ1-1,TRBV12-3/TRBV12-4,many,CASLFLRAMNTEAFF,TGTGCCAGCCTTTTCCTGCGGGCCATGAACACTGAAGCTTTCTTT
TRBD2,TRBJ2-3,TRBV20-1,NA,CSASPIAGERTDTQYF,TGCAGTGCTAGTCCAATAGCGGGAGAGCGCACAGATACGCAGTATTTT
NA,TRBJ2-7,TRBV5-1,many,CASSLAESPYEQYF,TGCGCCAGCAGCTTGGCCGAATCTCCCTACGAGCAGTACTTC
TRBD2,TRBJ2-5,TRBV11-1,many,CASSTRLAGVGETQYF,TGTGCCAGCAGCACAAGACTAGCGGGAGTTGGGGAGACCCAGTACTTC
NA,TRBJ1-2,TRBV6-1,many,CASSGSTAANYGYTF,TGTGCCAGCAGTGGGTCCACAGCAGCTAACTATGGCTACACCTTC
NA,TRBJ2-2,TRBV7-8,many,CASRPRRGNSTGELFF,TGTGCCAGCAGGCCCCGACGGGGAAACAGCACCGGGGAGCTGTTTTTT
NA,TRBJ2-7,TRBV28,NA,CASSIVGGWEQYF,TGTGCCAGCAGTATCGTTGGGGGGTGGGAGCAGTACTTC
TRBD1,TRBJ1-5,TRBV27,many,CASSLGTGGSGQPQHF,TGTGCCAGCAGTTTAGGGACAGGGGGGTCGGGTCAGCCCCAGCATTTT
NA,TRBJ1-2,TRBV6-2/TRBV6-3,NA,CASSESGAANRYGYTF,TGTGCCAGCAGTGAAAGTGGGGCAGCTAACCGCTATGGCTACACCTTC
NA,TRBJ2-1,TRBV7-9,few,CASSSSSIGGPRSTNSYNEQFF,TGTGCCAGCAGCTCAAGTAGTATCGGCGGGCCCCGTTCTACTAACTCCTACAATGAGCAGTTCTTC
NA,TRBJ2-1,TRBV11-2,many,CASREPGRKDNEQFF,TGTGCCAGCAGGGAACCGGGACGGAAAGACAATGAGCAGTTCTTC
NA,TRBJ1-3,TRBV27,few,CASSLKAGNTIYF,TGTGCCAGCAGTTTAAAAGCTGGAAACACCATATATTTT